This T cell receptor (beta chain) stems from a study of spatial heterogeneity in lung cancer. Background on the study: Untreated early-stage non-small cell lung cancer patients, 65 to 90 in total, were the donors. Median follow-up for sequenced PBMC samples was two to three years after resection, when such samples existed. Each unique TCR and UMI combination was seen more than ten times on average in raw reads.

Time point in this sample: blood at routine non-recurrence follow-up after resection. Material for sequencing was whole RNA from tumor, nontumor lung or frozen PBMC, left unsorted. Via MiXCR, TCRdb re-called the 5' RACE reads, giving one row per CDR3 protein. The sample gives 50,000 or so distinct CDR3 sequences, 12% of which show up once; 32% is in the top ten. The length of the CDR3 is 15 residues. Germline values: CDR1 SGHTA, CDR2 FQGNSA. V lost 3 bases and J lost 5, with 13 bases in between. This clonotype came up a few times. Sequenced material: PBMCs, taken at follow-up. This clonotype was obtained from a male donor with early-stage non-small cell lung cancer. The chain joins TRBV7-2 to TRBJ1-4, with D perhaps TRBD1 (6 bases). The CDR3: CASSLRAGANEKLFF. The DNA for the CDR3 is TGTGCCAGCAGCTTGAGGGCAGGGGCGAATGAAAAACTGTTTTTT.